The 14 T cell receptor beta chains below all came from one sample that was sequenced in a study of long-term antiretroviral therapy in people with HIV. Survey level was the resolution at which the v3.0 immunoSEQ assay ran. Clones were read by immunoSEQ multiplex PCR, and TCRdb kept only the in-frame ones, dropping some. Of roughly 19,000 clones listed, 86% are singletons. The specimen comprised unsorted PBMCs, sampled 0.5 years after starting antiretroviral therapy. The receptors here all came from a man aged 35 to 55 with HIV.

The chain recombines TRBV30 with TRBJ1-4; D call uncertain. Germline CDR1 and CDR2: GTSNPN and SVGIG (reference sequence). The V end was cut by 0 bases, the J end by 1 base, with 6 bases between. This CDR3 has 14 residues. The CDR3 is CAWSVRRTNEKLFF. In DNA, the CDR3 is TGTGCCTGGAGTGTGCGAAGAACTAATGAAAAACTGTTTTTT. The variable domain in full, completed from reference TRBV30 and TRBJ1-4, reads SQTIHQWPATLVQPVGSPLSLECTVEGTSNPNLYWYRQAAGRGLQLLFYSVGIGQISSEVPQNLSASRPQDRQFILSSKKLLLSDSGFYLCAWSVRRTNEKLFFGSGTQLSVL.

In this sample, this clone turned up once. This chain uses TRBV6-1 with TRBJ1-1, with a weak D call TRBD1 (5 bases). The V gene's germline CDR1 is MNHNS and CDR2 SASEGT. CDR3 size: 14 residues. V gave up 4 bases and J gave up 7 bases, with 16 bases separating them. CDR3 amino acids: CASSVWGGVGEAFF. CDR3 DNA: TGTGCCAGCAGTGTCTGGGGGGGTGTTGGTGAAGCTTTCTTT.

This clone has more than one count but fewer than ten. The V and J genes are TRBV5-1 and TRBJ2-7; D is perhaps TRBD2 (6 bases). V was trimmed by 4 bases and J by 0 bases, leaving 11 bases between them. CDR1 and CDR2 (germline): SGHRS, YFSETQ. The CDR3 runs 14 residues. The CDR3 nucleotides are TGCGCCAGCAGCCCACTCGGGGGCTCCTACGAGCAGTACTTC. Translation: CASSPLGGSYEQYF.

The DNA for the CDR3 is TGTGCCAGCAGCCTACAGGGGTCTACTGAAGCTTTCTTT. Amino acids: CASSLQGSTEAFF. The chain has TRBV6-5 and TRBJ1-1; 7 bases line up with TRBD1. Unmatched junction bases numbered 6, after V lost 6 bases and J lost 5 bases. Germline CDR1 is MNHEY and CDR2 is SVGAGI. The CDR3 is 13 residues long.

The chain recombines TRBV6-1 with TRBJ1-5; D is possibly TRBD1 (6 bases). Trimming removed 2 bases at V and 0 bases at J, with 14 bases between. This CDR3 region has 17 residues. Germline CDR1 is MNHNS and CDR2 is SASEGT. The CDR3 loop reads CASSETGTAYSNQPQHF. The CDR3 DNA reads as TGTGCCAGCAGTGAAACAGGGACGGCCTATAGCAATCAGCCCCAGCATTTT.

The rearrangement links TRBV7-6 to TRBJ1-1, with no clear D. Germline V gives CDR1 SGHVS, CDR2 FNYEAQ. V lost 1 base and J lost 8, with 11 bases in between. The CDR3 loop spans 13 amino acids. CDR3 DNA sequence: TGTGCCAGCAGCTTAGGCCCCAGGACCGAAGCTTTCTTT. Its translation is CASSLGPRTEAFF.

This sequence joins TRBV7-8 and TRBJ1-4; D ambiguous. The V end lost 5 bases, the J end lost 14 bases, and 15 bases lay between the germline ends. Germline V gives CDR1 SGHVS, CDR2 FQNEAQ. CDR3 length equals 12 residues. CDR3 coding DNA: TGTGCCAGCAGCCCCGCTAGGTCAGAGCTGTTTTTT. Translating gives CASSPARSELFF.

The chain has TRBV30 and TRBJ1-2; TRBD1 matches 10 bases. With V trimmed by 4 bases and J by 2 bases, 4 bases remained unmatched. The CDR3 totals 14 residues. The V gene's germline CDR1 is GTSNPN and CDR2 SVGIG (reference sequence). CDR3 sequence: CAWTRTGGNYGYTF. The CDR3 coding sequence is TGTGCCTGGACCCGGACAGGGGGGAACTATGGCTACACCTTC.

The chain has TRBV5-4 and TRBJ2-7; D perhaps matches TRBD2 (5 bases). Germline values: CDR1 SGHNT, CDR2 YYREEE (reference sequence). The V end lost 0 bases, the J end lost 0 bases, and 13 bases lay between the germline ends. The CDR3 has 16 amino acids. The CDR3 region is CASSLGGRAGSYEQYF. The CDR3 DNA reads TGTGCCAGCAGCTTGGGAGGTAGGGCGGGCTCCTACGAGCAGTACTTC.

The rearrangement uses TRBV7-9 and TRBJ1-4, with a tentative D call TRBD1 (6 bases). The length of the CDR3 is 17 residues. From germline, CDR1 is SEHNR and CDR2 FQNEAQ (reference sequence). V was cut by 3 bases and J by 3 bases, with 17 bases left in between. CDR3 DNA sequence: TGTGCCAGCAGCTTTTTGGGGGGCTTGGGCCCTAATGAAAAACTGTTTTTT. Its translation: CASSFLGGLGPNEKLFF.

The chain uses TRBV18 and TRBJ2-5; D call uncertain. CDR1 and CDR2 from the germline V gene are KGHSH and LQKENI. The CDR3 sequence is 11 residues long. V lost 3 bases, J lost 9 bases, and 8 bases lay in between. The CDR3 sequence: CASSPSTAQYF. CDR3 sequence (DNA): TGTGCCAGCTCACCTTCGACGGCCCAGTACTTC.

The chain employs TRBV19 and TRBJ1-3; TRBD1 might be the D (5 bases). Germline V gene data show CDR1 as LNHDA and CDR2 as SQIVND (reference sequence). V was trimmed by 3 bases and J by 3 bases, leaving 12 bases between them. This CDR3 spans 15 amino acids. The CDR3 loop reads CASSIERGHGNTIYF. In nucleotides, the CDR3 is TGTGCCAGTAGTATCGAGAGGGGCCATGGAAACACCATATATTTT.

The gene calls are TRBV11-2 and TRBJ1-4, with D perhaps TRBD1 (5 bases). V lost 4 bases and J lost 13, with 10 bases in between. This CDR3 comprises 11 residues. The germline V gene has CDR1 SGHAT and CDR2 FQNNGV. The CDR3 region is CASSSGPGLFF. CDR3 sequence (DNA): TGTGCCAGCAGCTCGGGACCGGGACTGTTTTTT.

This clone came up a few times. The chain joins TRBV14 to TRBJ2-2; D ambiguous. Germline V CDR1 and CDR2: SGHDN, FVKESK. This CDR3 has 14 residues. The V gene lost 0 bases and the J gene lost 6 bases, with 8 bases spanning the gap. This CDR3 reads CASSQDLAAGELFF. DNA of the CDR3: TGTGCCAGCAGCCAAGATTTGGCAGCCGGGGAGCTGTTTTTT.